The text below deals with one T cell receptor (beta chain). No antigen is known for it. Multiple V-beta primers and a C-beta primer amplified TCRB from RNA. Unique molecular identifiers were not described for the libraries. From the multiplex PCR reads, TCRdb called clonotypes with MiXCR, one entry per CDR3 protein. Here the sample spans tens of thousands of distinct CDR3 sequences, 60% to 75% being singletons. This sample is drawn from a study of tumor-infiltrating lymphocytes in glioblastoma multiforme. Broader study findings: RNA-based TCR sequencing may distort clone frequencies, since cells carry unequal TCR transcript numbers.

The CDR3 totals 13 residues. Trimming removed 5 bases at V and 6 bases at J, with 17 bases between. Germline V CDR1 and CDR2: DFQATT, SNEGSKA (reference sequence). The chain joins TRBV20-1 to TRBJ2-7; no definite D call. The receptor was isolated from a male donor with glioblastoma. Input material: brain tumor tissue. CDR3 amino acids: CSAVRKASGEQYF. The CDR3, as DNA: TGCAGTGCTGTTCGGAAAGCCTCCGGCGAGCAGTACTTC.